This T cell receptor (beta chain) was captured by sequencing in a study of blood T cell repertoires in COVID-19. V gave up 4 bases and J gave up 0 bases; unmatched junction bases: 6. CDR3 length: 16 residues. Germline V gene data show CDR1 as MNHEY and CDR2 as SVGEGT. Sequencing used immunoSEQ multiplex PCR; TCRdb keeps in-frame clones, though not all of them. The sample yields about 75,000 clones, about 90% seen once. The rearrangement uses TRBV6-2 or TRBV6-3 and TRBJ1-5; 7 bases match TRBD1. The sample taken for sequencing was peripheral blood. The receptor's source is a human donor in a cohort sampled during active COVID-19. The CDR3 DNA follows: TGTGCCAGCAGTTGGCGACAGGGTCATAGCAATCAGCCCCAGCATTTT. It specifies CASSWRQGHSNQPQHF.